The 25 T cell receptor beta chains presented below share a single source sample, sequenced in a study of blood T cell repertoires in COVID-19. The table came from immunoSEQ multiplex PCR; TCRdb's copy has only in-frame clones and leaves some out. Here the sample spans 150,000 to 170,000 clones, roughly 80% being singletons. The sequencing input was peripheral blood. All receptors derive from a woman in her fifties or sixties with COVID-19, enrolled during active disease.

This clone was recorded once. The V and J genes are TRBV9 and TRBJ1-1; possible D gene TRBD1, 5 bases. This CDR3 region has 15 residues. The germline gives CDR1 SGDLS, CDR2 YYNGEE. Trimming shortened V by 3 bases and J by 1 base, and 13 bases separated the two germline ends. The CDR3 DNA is TGTGCCAGCAGCGCCGATCACAGGAGGAACACTGAAGCTTTCTTT. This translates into CASSADHRRNTEAFF.

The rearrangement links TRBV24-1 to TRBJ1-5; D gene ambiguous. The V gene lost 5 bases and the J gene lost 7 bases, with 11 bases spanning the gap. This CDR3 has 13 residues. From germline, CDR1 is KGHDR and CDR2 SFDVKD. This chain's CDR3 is CATSVGFGQPQHF. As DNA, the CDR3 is TGTGCCACCAGTGTCGGATTCGGGCAGCCCCAGCATTTT.

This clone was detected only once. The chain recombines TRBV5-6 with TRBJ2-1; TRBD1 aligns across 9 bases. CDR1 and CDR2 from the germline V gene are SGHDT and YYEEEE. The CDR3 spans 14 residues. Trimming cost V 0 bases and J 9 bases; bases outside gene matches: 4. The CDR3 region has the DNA TGTGCCAGCAGCTTGGGGGGACAGGGCGCTGAGCAGTTCTTC. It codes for CASSLGGQGAEQFF.

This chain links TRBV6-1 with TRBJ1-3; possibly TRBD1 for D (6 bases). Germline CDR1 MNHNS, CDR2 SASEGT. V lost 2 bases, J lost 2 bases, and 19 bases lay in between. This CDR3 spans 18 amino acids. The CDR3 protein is CASSELTGRTLAGNTIYF. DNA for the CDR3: TGTGCCAGCAGTGAATTAACAGGGAGAACCTTGGCTGGAAACACCATATATTTT.

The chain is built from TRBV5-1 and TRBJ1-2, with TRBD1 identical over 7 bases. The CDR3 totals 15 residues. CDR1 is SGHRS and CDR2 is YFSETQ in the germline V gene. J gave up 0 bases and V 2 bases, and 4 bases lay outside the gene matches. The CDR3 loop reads CASSFQGDPNYGYTF. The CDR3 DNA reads TGCGCCAGCAGCTTCCAGGGGGATCCTAACTATGGCTACACCTTC. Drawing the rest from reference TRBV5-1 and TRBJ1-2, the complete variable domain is KAGVTQTPRYLIKTRGQQVTLSCSPISGHRSVSWYQQTPGQGLQFLFEYFSETQRNKGNFPGRFSGRQFSNSRSEMNVSTLELGDSALYLCASSFQGDPNYGYTFGSGTRLTVV.

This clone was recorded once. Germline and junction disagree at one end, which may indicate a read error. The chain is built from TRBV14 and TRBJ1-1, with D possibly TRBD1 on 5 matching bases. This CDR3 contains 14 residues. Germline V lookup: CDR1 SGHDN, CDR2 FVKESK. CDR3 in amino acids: CASRQQWGGSEALF. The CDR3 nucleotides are TGTGCCAGCAGGCAACAGTGGGGGGGAAGTGAAGCTCTCTTT.

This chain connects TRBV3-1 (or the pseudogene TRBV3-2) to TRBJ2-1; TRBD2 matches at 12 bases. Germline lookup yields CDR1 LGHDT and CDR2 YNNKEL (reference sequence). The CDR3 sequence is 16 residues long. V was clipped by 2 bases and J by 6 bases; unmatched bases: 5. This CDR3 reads CASSQRRLAGVNEQFF. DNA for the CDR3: TGTGCCAGCAGCCAAAGAAGACTAGCGGGAGTCAATGAGCAGTTCTTC.

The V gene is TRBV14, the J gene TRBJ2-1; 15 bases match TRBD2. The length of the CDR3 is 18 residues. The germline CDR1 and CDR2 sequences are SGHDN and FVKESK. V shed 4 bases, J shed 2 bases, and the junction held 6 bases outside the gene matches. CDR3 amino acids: CASSRTSGGALAYNEQFF. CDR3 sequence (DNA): TGTGCCAGCAGCCGGACTAGCGGGGGGGCTCTGGCCTACAATGAGCAGTTCTTC. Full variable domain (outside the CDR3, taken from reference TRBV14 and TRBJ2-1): EAGVTQFPSHSVIEKGQTVTLRCDPISGHDNLYWYRRVMGKEIKFLLHFVKESKQDESGMPNNRFLAERTGGTYSTLKVQPAELEDSGVYFCASSRTSGGALAYNEQFFGPGTRLTVL.

CDR3 bases: TGCGCCAGCAGCCCAGGGACAGGCCGAGCTAACTATGGCTACACCTTC. Its translation is CASSPGTGRANYGYTF. This rearrangement joins TRBV5-1 to TRBJ1-2; the match to TRBD1 covers 8 bases. Per germline, CDR1 SGHRS and CDR2 YFSETQ. J was trimmed by 0 bases and V by 4 bases; bases with no gene match: 8. The CDR3 is 16 residues long.

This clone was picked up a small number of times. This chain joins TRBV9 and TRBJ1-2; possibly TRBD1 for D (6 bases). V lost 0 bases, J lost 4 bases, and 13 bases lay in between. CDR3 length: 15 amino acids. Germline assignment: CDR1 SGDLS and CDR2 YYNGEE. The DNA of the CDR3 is TGTGCCAGCAGCGTAGCTGGTTTGGACAGCTATGGCTACACCTTC. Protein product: CASSVAGLDSYGYTF.

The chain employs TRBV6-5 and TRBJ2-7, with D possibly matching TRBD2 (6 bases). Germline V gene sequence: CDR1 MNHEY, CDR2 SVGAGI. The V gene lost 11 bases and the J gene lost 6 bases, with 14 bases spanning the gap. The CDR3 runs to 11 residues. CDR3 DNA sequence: TGTGCCTATCTGCGGGGTGGCGAGCAGTACTTC. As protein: CAYLRGGEQYF.

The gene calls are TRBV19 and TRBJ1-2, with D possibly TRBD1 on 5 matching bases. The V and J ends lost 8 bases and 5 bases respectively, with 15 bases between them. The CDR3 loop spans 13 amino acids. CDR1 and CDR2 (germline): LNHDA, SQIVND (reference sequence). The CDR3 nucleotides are TGTGCCAGTGCGGGGACGGCGATTTATGGCTACACCTTC. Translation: CASAGTAIYGYTF.

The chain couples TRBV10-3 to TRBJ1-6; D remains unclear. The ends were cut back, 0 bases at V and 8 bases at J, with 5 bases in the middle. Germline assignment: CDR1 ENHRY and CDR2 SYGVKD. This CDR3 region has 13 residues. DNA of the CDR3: TGTGCCATCAGTGAGTCGGCTTATTCACCCCTCCACTTT. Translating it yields CAISESAYSPLHF.

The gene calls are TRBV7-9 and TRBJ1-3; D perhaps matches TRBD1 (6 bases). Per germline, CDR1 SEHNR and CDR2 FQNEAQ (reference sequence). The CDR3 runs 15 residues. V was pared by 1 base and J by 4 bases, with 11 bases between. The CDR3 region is CASSLGGLRGNTIYF. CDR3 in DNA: TGTGCCAGCAGCTTAGGGGGGCTCCGGGGAAACACCATATATTTT.

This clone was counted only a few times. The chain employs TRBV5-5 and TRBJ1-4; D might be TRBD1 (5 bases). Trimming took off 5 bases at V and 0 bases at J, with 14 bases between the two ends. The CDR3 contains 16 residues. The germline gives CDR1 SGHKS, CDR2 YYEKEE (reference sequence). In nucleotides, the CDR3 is TGTGCCAGCAGACCAACAGGAGTCGCAACTAATGAAAAACTGTTTTTT. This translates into CASRPTGVATNEKLFF.

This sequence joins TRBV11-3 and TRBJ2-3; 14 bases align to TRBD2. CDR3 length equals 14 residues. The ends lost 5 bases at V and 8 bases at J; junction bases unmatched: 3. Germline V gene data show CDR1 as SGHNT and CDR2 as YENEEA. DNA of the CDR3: TGTGCCAGCAGCCCGGGACTAGCGGGAGCTACGCAGTATTTT. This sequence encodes CASSPGLAGATQYF.

The CDR3 DNA reads TGTGCCAGCAGACTCCCCGGGACTTCGCAGTATTTT. Amino acid sequence: CASRLPGTSQYF. The gene calls are TRBV12-3 or TRBV12-4 and TRBJ2-3; D perhaps matches TRBD2 (6 bases). The CDR3 consists of 12 residues. Trimming took off 6 bases at V and 10 bases at J, with 14 bases between the two ends.

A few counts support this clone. CDR3 sequence: CAIPQRSGNTIYF. Here the CDR3 DNA reads TGTGCCATCCCTCAGCGATCTGGAAACACCATATATTTT. This chain uses TRBV2 with TRBJ1-3; D is uncertain. The germline gives CDR1 SNHLY, CDR2 FYNNEI. Trimming cost V 10 bases and J 1 base, with 11 bases left between them. The CDR3 totals 13 residues.

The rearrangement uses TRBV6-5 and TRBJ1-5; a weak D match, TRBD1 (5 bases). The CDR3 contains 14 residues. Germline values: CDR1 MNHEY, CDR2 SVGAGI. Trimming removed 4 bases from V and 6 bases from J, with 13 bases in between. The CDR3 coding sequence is TGTGCCAGCAGTTCACGGGGGGTCGGTCAGCCCCAGCATTTT. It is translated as CASSSRGVGQPQHF.

CDR3: CASSERVGKLFF. The DNA for the CDR3 is TGTGCCAGCAGTGAACGGGTCGGAAAACTGTTTTTT. The V and J genes are TRBV6-1 and TRBJ1-4, with D uncertain. The CDR3 totals 12 residues. Germline loops: CDR1 MNHNS, CDR2 SASEGT. Trimming left V 2 bases short and J 10 bases short, with 8 bases between.

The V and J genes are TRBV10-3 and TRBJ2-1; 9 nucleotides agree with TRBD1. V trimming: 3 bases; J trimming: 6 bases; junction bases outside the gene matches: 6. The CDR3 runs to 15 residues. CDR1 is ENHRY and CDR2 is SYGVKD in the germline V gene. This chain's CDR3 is CAISEGQGLFNEQFF. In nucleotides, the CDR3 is TGTGCCATCAGTGAAGGACAGGGGCTCTTCAATGAGCAGTTCTTC.

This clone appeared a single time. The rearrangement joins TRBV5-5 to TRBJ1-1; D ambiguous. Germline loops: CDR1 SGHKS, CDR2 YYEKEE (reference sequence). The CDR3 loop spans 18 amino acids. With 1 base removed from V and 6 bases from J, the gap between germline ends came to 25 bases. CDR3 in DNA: TGTGCCAGCAGCTTGTTCCTTTGGGGAGGTCAGACTGAGGCTGAAGCTTTCTTT. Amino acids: CASSLFLWGGQTEAEAFF.

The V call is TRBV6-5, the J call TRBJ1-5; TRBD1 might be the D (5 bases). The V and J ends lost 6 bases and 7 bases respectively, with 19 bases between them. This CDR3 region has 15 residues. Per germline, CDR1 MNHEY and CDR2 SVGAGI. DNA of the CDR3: TGTGCCAGCAGGACCCCCGGGGGGACGGGCCAGCCCCAGCATTTT. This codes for CASRTPGGTGQPQHF.

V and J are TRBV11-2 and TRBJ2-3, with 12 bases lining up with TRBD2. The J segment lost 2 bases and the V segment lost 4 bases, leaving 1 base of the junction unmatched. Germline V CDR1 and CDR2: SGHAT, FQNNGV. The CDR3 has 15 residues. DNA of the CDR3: TGTGCCAGCAGCTCTAGCGGGGGGGCCACAGATACGCAGTATTTT. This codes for CASSSSGGATDTQYF.

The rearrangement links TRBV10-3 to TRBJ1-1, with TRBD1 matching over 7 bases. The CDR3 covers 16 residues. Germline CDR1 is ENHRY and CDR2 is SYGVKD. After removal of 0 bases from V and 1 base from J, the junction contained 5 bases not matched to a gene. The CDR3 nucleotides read TGTGCCATCAGTGAGTCAAGGGGGCAAGGGAACACTGAAGCTTTCTTT. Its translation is CAISESRGQGNTEAFF.